The present T cell receptor (beta chain) was sequenced within a study of T-cell reconstitution after alpha-beta-depleted transplantation in children. Study-wide results and caveats: T-cell numbers and diversity, one year after transplant, stemmed largely from T cells that were newly produced. Several hundred rapidly expanded clones from non-depleted graft cells reportedly supplied alpha-beta T cells about two months post-transplant.

The CDR3 extends over 16 amino acids. Trimming took 2 bases from V and 2 from J, leaving 13 bases between them. Germline loops: CDR1 LGHDT, CDR2 YNNKEL (reference sequence). Unique molecular identifiers tagged the TCRbeta library. TCRdb processed the PCR reads anew with MiXCR; each CDR3 protein has one entry. The sample records approximately 520,000 distinct CDR3 sequences, over 9.5% being singletons. Notes on this clonotype: Its target is unknown.

This TCR was recovered from a female patient under 10 years old who had a stem cell transplant for aplastic anemia, so the T cells may come from the graft donor. The sample was PBMCs, mostly from graft donor cells, taken 180 days after TCRalphabeta/CD19-depleted stem cell transplant. The chain combines TRBV3-1 with TRBJ2-1; D tentatively fits TRBD1 or TRBD2 (5 bases each). DNA for the CDR3: TGTGCCAGCAGCCAACCGGGGCGTGGCGCCTACAATGAGCAGTTCTTC. Its translation is CASSQPGRGAYNEQFF.